This is a list of T cell receptor beta chains from one sample in a study of CD8 T cell repertoires and HIV-1 epitope variants. Data came from immunoSEQ multiplex PCR; TCRdb stores just in-frame clones and leaves some out. The sample has roughly 100,000 clones, 70% to 75% seen once. The sample was uncultured baseline CD8+ T cells from peripheral blood mononuclear cells (PBMCs). The receptors were sampled from a male donor with HIV. The conserved cysteine and the conserved F or W are not part of the CDR3 here.

V gene,J gene,CDR3 length,CDR3 protein
TRBV29-1,TRBJ1-4,9,SVSLGGKLF
TRBV30,TRBJ2-7,9,AWSVRHEQY
TRBV30,TRBJ1-5,12,AWTRQGGGQPQH
TRBV19,TRBJ1-2,12,ASSLDGGDYGYT
TRBV5-1,TRBJ1-1,14,ASSFGTGGLNTEAF
TRBV15,TRBJ1-3,15,ATSRETVGYSGNTIY
TRBV18,TRBJ1-1,11,ASSPTGGTEAF
TRBV30,TRBJ2-3,16,AWSSPPRQTLHSDTQY
TRBV7-6,TRBJ2-3,12,ASSWTGGTDTQY
TRBV30,TRBJ1-2,11,AWWSQGDYGYT
TRBV4-3,TRBJ2-7,11,ASSQDGVAGEY
TRBV7-3,TRBJ1-1,13,ASSPPPRGDTEAF
TRBV7-8,TRBJ2-6,12,ASSWLTGANVLT
TRBV7-9,TRBJ2-5,13,ASSGSGASQETQY
TRBV5-4,TRBJ2-5,12,ASSLDTYQETQY
TRBV7-9,TRBJ1-6,14,ASSLGQNLYNSPLH
TRBV7-9,TRBJ1-4,12,ASSLADHGEKLF
TRBV4-1,TRBJ1-1,11,ASSQPRVAEAF
TRBV7-6,TRBJ2-7,12,ASSPIGQGGEQY
TRBV10-2,TRBJ2-3,14,ASSKEGLRTTDTQY
TRBV7-9,TRBJ1-6,11,ASSSVQGSPLH
TRBV10-2,TRBJ1-1,12,ASSPTGETGQAF
TRBV7-2,TRBJ2-3,12,ASSLDFRTDTQY